Listed below are T cell receptor beta chains from one sample, sequenced in a study of T cells in Graves' hyperthyroidism and ophthalmopathy. TCRdb called the multiplex PCR reads again in MiXCR, with one record for every CDR3 protein. Of around 390,000 distinct CDR3 sequences detected, about 14% appear once; the ten largest clones hold around a fifth. What was sequenced was blood. The receptor set was obtained from a woman under 40 with Graves' ophthalmopathy. CDR3s include the opening cysteine and the closing phenylalanine or tryptophan. A D gene is named only where the DNA matches it firmly. Where a row states a size, it is once, few, many or the class of an expanded clone; other rows omit it.

v_call,clone_size,j_call,d_call,cdr3_aa,cdr3_nt
TRBV14,many,TRBJ2-1,TRBD1,CASSQAWGTVAYNEQFF,TGTGCCAGCAGCCAAGCATGGGGGACAGTAGCATACAATGAGCAGTTCTTC
TRBV7-3,many,TRBJ2-7,-,CASSRDHSTYEQYF,TGTGCCAGTAGCCGGGACCATTCAACATACGAGCAGTACTTC
TRBV18,many,TRBJ2-1,TRBD1,CASSPRDRAHNEQFF,TGTGCCAGCTCACCACGGGACAGGGCCCACAATGAGCAGTTCTTC
TRBV28,many,TRBJ2-3,-,CASTDEKATDTQYF,TGTGCCAGTACAGATGAGAAAGCCACAGATACGCAGTATTTT
TRBV12-3/TRBV12-4,many,TRBJ1-1,-,CASSLVTEDQAFF,TGTGCCAGCAGTTTAGTAACAGAAGACCAAGCTTTCTTT
TRBV7-7,many,TRBJ2-7,-,CASSLAEQGYEQYF,TGTGCTAGCAGCTTAGCCGAACAGGGCTACGAGCAGTACTTC
TRBV20-1,-,TRBJ1-4,-,CSARDFGGLNGKLFF,TGCAGTGCTAGAGATTTCGGGGGCCTAAATGGAAAACTGTTTTTT
TRBV20-1,-,TRBJ2-1,TRBD2,CSASRTSGVSSYNEQFF,TGCAGTGCTAGTAGGACTAGCGGGGTTAGCTCCTACAATGAGCAGTTCTTC
TRBV10-3,many,TRBJ1-3,-,CAISPRQLSSGNTIYF,TGTGCCATCTCCCCCCGACAGTTGAGCTCTGGAAACACCATATATTTT
TRBV27,many,TRBJ1-6,TRBD1,CASVQDRGMNSPLHF,TGTGCCAGCGTACAGGACAGGGGCATGAATTCACCCCTCCACTTT
TRBV19,many,TRBJ2-7,-,CASSIENDEQYF,TGTGCCAGTAGTATAGAAAACGACGAGCAGTACTTC
TRBV6-1,few,TRBJ2-1,-,CASSVEGHEQFF,TGTGCCAGCAGTGTGGAGGGCCATGAGCAGTTCTTC
TRBV5-5,few,TRBJ1-5,-,CASSLRSGSLDQPQHF,TGTGCCAGCAGCTTGCGGTCAGGGAGCCTGGATCAGCCCCAGCATTTT
TRBV12-3/TRBV12-4,many,TRBJ1-2,-,CASRSTGPYGYTF,TGTGCCAGCAGATCCACAGGGCCCTATGGCTACACCTTC
TRBV4-1,many,TRBJ2-1,TRBD2,CASSRGGDEQFF,TGCGCCAGCAGCCGCGGGGGGGATGAGCAGTTCTTC
TRBV29-1,few,TRBJ2-2,-,CSVKGLNTGELFF,TGCAGCGTCAAGGGACTGAACACCGGGGAGCTGTTTTTT
TRBV6-1,-,TRBJ2-5,-,CASSESWDGGETQYF,TGTGCCAGCAGTGAATCTTGGGATGGGGGAGAGACCCAGTACTTC
TRBV11-3,many,TRBJ2-1,TRBD2,CASSPAGRGGNEQFF,TGTGCCAGCAGCCCTGCCGGACGGGGGGGAAATGAGCAGTTCTTC
TRBV12-3/TRBV12-4,many,TRBJ2-5,TRBD2,CASSPLAGVDETQYF,TGTGCCAGCAGTCCACTAGCGGGGGTAGATGAGACCCAGTACTTC
TRBV9,-,TRBJ1-3,-,CASSVFDRPSGNTIYF,TGTGCCAGCAGCGTTTTTGACAGGCCCTCGGGAAACACCATATATTTT
TRBV20-1,many,TRBJ1-5,-,CSARGLPGFYQPQHF,TGCAGTGCTAGAGGCCTCCCAGGGTTCTATCAGCCCCAGCATTTT
TRBV2,many,TRBJ1-1,-,CASIRATAEAFF,TGTGCCAGCATCAGGGCTACGGCTGAAGCTTTCTTT
TRBV12-3/TRBV12-4,many,TRBJ1-6,-,CASRPRDSPLHF,TGTGCCAGCAGACCTAGGGATTCACCCCTCCACTTT
TRBV2,many,TRBJ2-2,-,CASSPTPLGENTGELFF,TGTGCCAGCAGCCCAACCCCCCTGGGAGAGAACACCGGGGAGCTGTTTTTT
TRBV6-5,many,TRBJ2-1,TRBD2,CTSSYPAGGSVNEQFF,TGTACCAGCAGTTATCCAGCGGGGGGGTCGGTCAATGAGCAGTTCTTC
TRBV13,many,TRBJ1-3,-,CASSSNRRNTIYF,TGTGCCAGCAGCTCAAACAGGAGAAACACCATATATTTT
TRBV2,many,TRBJ1-4,-,CASTPGARANEKLFF,TGTGCCAGCACCCCCGGGGCCAGAGCTAATGAAAAACTGTTTTTT
TRBV18,many,TRBJ2-1,-,CASSINNEQFF,TGTGCCAGCTCCATCAACAATGAGCAGTTCTTC
TRBV18,few,TRBJ1-6,-,CASSPDWSGSSYNSPLHF,TGTGCCAGCTCACCTGATTGGTCAGGGAGCTCCTATAATTCACCCCTCCACTTT